The 20 T cell receptor beta chains below come from one sample, sequenced in a study of shared T cell receptors in the human thymus. Only in-frame clones appear in the TCRdb table, and some are missing; sequencing was by immunoSEQ multiplex PCR. The sample has hundreds of thousands of clones; 70% to 90% are singletons. The sample was also linked to a second study, of human thymus T cells.

The sample was thymocytes. The receptors here all came from a boy younger than two with a congenital heart defect.

The V call is TRBV5-1, the J call TRBJ1-4; unclear D gene. The CDR3 sequence is 18 residues long. Trimming cost V 1 base and J 1 base, with 17 bases left between them. Germline V CDR1 and CDR2: SGHRS, YFSETQ. The CDR3 region is CASSLHGVANGTNEKLFF. CDR3 DNA sequence: TGCGCCAGCAGCTTGCACGGGGTTGCGAATGGAACTAATGAAAAACTGTTTTTT.

The CDR3 region is CASSLSPDEAFF. In DNA form, the CDR3 reads TGTGCCAGCAGTTTATCACCAGATGAAGCTTTCTTT. V and J are TRBV28 and TRBJ1-1; D gene unclear. V was shortened by 1 base and J by 7 bases, with 7 bases between the two germline ends. CDR3 length: 12 amino acids. Germline V gene lookup returns CDR1 MDHEN and CDR2 SYDVKM.

This clone turned up a few times. The CDR3, as DNA: TGTGCCAGCAGCCCCGCCAGGGGGAGATCACCCCTCCACTTT. Translated: CASSPARGRSPLHF. This chain uses TRBV7-6 with TRBJ1-6; 7 nucleotides align to TRBD1. Trimming took 5 bases from V and 10 from J; bases not matched to a gene: 8. Germline CDR1 is SGHVS and CDR2 is FNYEAQ. CDR3 length: 14 residues.

The chain employs TRBV6-5 and TRBJ1-3; 7 bases line up with TRBD1. This CDR3 spans 15 amino acids. Germline V gives CDR1 MNHEY, CDR2 SVGAGI. The ends lost 5 bases at V and 0 bases at J; junction bases unmatched: 4. CDR3 residues: CASSQDRSSGNTIYF. The CDR3 DNA follows: TGTGCCAGCAGTCAGGACAGGAGCTCTGGAAACACCATATATTTT.

The chain links TRBV29-1 to TRBJ2-3; 9 positions agree with TRBD1. The CDR3 totals 16 residues. Unmatched junction bases numbered 12, after V lost 7 bases and J lost 1 base. Per germline, CDR1 SQVTM and CDR2 ANQGSEA. CDR3 nucleotides: TGCAGCGCTAGCCGGGACAGGGTAGTTCGCACAGATACGCAGTATTTT. Protein sequence: CSASRDRVVRTDTQYF.

The chain is built from TRBV14 and TRBJ2-6, with TRBD1 matching over 8 bases. J lost 2 bases, V lost 3 bases, and 9 bases had no gene match. This CDR3 is 18 amino acids long. CDR1 SGHDN and CDR2 FVKESK come from the germline V gene. CDR3 region: CASSQGQVVGPGANVLTF. CDR3 in DNA: TGTGCCAGCAGCCAGGGACAGGTTGTGGGGCCTGGGGCCAACGTCCTGACTTTC.

As concerns this clone: Distinct nucleotide sequences in the sample also encode this CDR3. CDR3 sequence reads: CASSFGGETQYF. The CDR3 coding sequence is TGTGCCAGCAGCTTCGGCGGTGAGACCCAGTACTTC. The rearrangement uses TRBV7-9 and TRBJ2-5; D is uncertain. Per germline, CDR1 SEHNR and CDR2 FQNEAQ (reference sequence). V was pared by 3 bases and J by 5 bases, with 7 bases between. CDR3 length equals 12 residues.

This clone occurred once. CDR3: CASSQQGLRPTEAFF. CDR3 DNA sequence: TGCGCCAGCAGCCAACAGGGACTCCGCCCCACTGAAGCTTTCTTT. This chain links TRBV4-1 with TRBJ1-1; tentative D call: TRBD1 (5 bases). The CDR3 length is 15 residues. Germline V lookup: CDR1 MGHRA, CDR2 YSYEKL. Between the trimmed V and J ends, which lost 2 bases and 4 bases, there was a span of 14 bases.

The V call is TRBV25-1, the J call TRBJ2-4; 7 bases are shared with TRBD1. CDR3 length: 15 residues. After removal of 6 bases from V and 7 bases from J, the junction contained 12 bases not matched to a gene. CDR1 is MGHDK, CDR2 SYGVNS, per germline. CDR3 sequence (DNA): TGTGCCAGCAGCTCCGACAGGGAACTCGCGAACATTCAGTACTTC. Protein: CASSSDRELANIQYF.

The chain employs TRBV14 and TRBJ2-1; 9 bases align to TRBD2. The CDR3 is 17 amino acids. The germline CDR1 and CDR2 sequences are SGHDN and FVKESK. With 0 bases clipped from V and 7 bases from J, the junction kept 10 bases outside the gene matches. The CDR3 loop is CASSQDFASGMRNEQFF. DNA of the CDR3: TGTGCCAGCAGCCAAGATTTCGCTAGCGGGATGAGGAATGAGCAGTTCTTC.

The chain carries TRBV28 and TRBJ1-1; maybe TRBD1 (6 bases). Per the germline V gene, CDR1 is MDHEN and CDR2 is SYDVKM. Trimming took 5 bases from V and 2 from J, leaving 12 bases between them. The CDR3 totals 14 residues. CDR3 amino acids: CASSPRTVNTEAFF. For the CDR3, the DNA is TGTGCCAGCAGTCCCCGGACAGTAAACACTGAAGCTTTCTTT.

V is TRBV5-1 and J is TRBJ2-7; D may be TRBD2 (6 bases). Trimming shortened V by 0 bases and J by 2 bases, and 12 bases separated the two germline ends. CDR3 size: 15 residues. Germline V gene lookup returns CDR1 SGHRS and CDR2 YFSETQ. DNA for the CDR3: TGCGCCAGCAGCTTGGGACTAGGAGCCGCCTACGAGCAGTACTTC. It yields the protein CASSLGLGAAYEQYF. Drawing the rest from reference TRBV5-1 and TRBJ2-7, the complete variable domain is KAGVTQTPRYLIKTRGQQVTLSCSPISGHRSVSWYQQTPGQGLQFLFEYFSETQRNKGNFPGRFSGRQFSNSRSEMNVSTLELGDSALYLCASSLGLGAAYEQYFGPGTRLTVT.

The chain couples TRBV7-9 to TRBJ2-3; 7 bases are shared with TRBD2. There are 16 residues in the CDR3. The germline CDR1 and CDR2 sequences are SEHNR and FQNEAQ (reference sequence). Unmatched junction bases numbered 7, after V lost 2 bases and J lost 2 bases. The DNA for the CDR3 is TGTGCCAGCAGCTTACGAATAGCGGGTCCCACAGATACGCAGTATTTT. It codes for CASSLRIAGPTDTQYF.

The V call is TRBV11-2, the J call TRBJ1-4; 7 bases match TRBD1. The V and J ends lost 4 bases and 8 bases, in that order; junction bases with no gene match: 7. The germline V gene encodes CDR1 SGHAT and CDR2 FQNNGV. The CDR3 loop spans 14 amino acids. The chain's CDR3 is CASSSGGNGEKLFF. The CDR3 DNA reads TGTGCCAGCAGCTCAGGGGGAAATGGGGAAAAACTGTTTTTT.

The rearrangement joins TRBV7-2 to TRBJ1-1; D uncertain. Per the germline V gene, CDR1 is SGHTA and CDR2 is FQGNSA. V dropped 5 bases and J dropped 5 bases, with 18 bases sitting between them. The CDR3 length is 15 residues. As DNA, the CDR3 is TGTGCCAGCAGCCCAATTGCAGGAGGGCGAACTGAAGCTTTCTTT. Its protein product is CASSPIAGGRTEAFF.

V is TRBV14 and J is TRBJ1-1; possibly TRBD1 for D (6 bases). CDR3 length equals 16 residues. CDR1 and CDR2 from the germline V gene are SGHDN and FVKESK. V was pared by 5 bases and J by 1 base, with 17 bases between. The chain's CDR3 is CASSYEYEGQNTEAFF. CDR3 nucleotide sequence: TGTGCCAGCAGCTATGAATATGAGGGACAGAACACTGAAGCTTTCTTT.

This chain's CDR3 is CASSQSPDSSNTGELFF. The CDR3 DNA is TGTGCCAGCAGCCAATCGCCGGACAGCTCGAACACCGGGGAGCTGTTTTTT. This rearrangement joins TRBV14 to TRBJ2-2; maybe TRBD1 (6 bases). Germline CDR1 and CDR2: SGHDN and FVKESK. V dropped 2 bases and J dropped 0 bases, with 13 bases sitting between them. The length of the CDR3 is 17 residues.

This clone was recorded only once. V usage is TRBV15 and J usage is TRBJ1-5; TRBD1 matches 8 bases. After removal of 2 bases from V and 0 bases from J, the junction contained 9 bases not matched to a gene. The CDR3 has 18 residues. Germline V lookup: CDR1 LNHNV, CDR2 YYDKDF (reference sequence). The CDR3 DNA is TGTGCCACCAGCAGACCCTTGGACAGGGTGGGTAGCAATCAGCCCCAGCATTTT. Protein sequence: CATSRPLDRVGSNQPQHF.

This clone was recorded a few times. The chain carries TRBV19 and TRBJ1-5, with TRBD1 identical over 7 bases. Germline V lookup: CDR1 LNHDA, CDR2 SQIVND (reference sequence). With 4 bases clipped from V and 3 bases from J, the junction kept 6 bases outside the gene matches. CDR3 length: 15 residues. The CDR3 bases are TGTGCCAGTAGTAATCGGACAGGTTACAATCAGCCCCAGCATTTT. Its protein is CASSNRTGYNQPQHF.

CDR3 coding DNA: TGTGCCAGCAGCGTAGGGACAGGGAGCTCGGTAATCACTGAAGCTTTCTTT. This gives the protein CASSVGTGSSVITEAFF. The V and J genes are TRBV9 and TRBJ1-1; the match to TRBD1 covers 8 bases. The CDR3 contains 17 residues. Germline CDR1 SGDLS, CDR2 YYNGEE. V lost 0 bases to trimming and J lost 4 bases; unmatched junction nucleotides: 11.